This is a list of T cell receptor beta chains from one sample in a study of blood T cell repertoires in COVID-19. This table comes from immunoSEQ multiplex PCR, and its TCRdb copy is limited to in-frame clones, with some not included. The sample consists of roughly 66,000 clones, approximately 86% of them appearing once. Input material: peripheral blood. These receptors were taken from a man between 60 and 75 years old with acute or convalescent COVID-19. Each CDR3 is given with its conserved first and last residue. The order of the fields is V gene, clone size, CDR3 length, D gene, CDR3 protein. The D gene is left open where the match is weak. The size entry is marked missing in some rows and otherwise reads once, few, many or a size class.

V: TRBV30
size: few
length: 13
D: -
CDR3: CAWSVQHNQPQHF

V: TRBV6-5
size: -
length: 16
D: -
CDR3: CASSYSLPGGGNTIYF

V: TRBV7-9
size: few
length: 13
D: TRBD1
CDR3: CASRRTGEYEQYF

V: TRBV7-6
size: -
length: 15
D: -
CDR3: CASSQSTAVSQPQHF

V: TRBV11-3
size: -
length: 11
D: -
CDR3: CASSFENEQFF

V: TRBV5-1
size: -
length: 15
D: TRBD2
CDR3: CASSVLAGTTDTQYF

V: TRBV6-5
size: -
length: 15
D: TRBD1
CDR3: CASSSLRTGVYEQYF

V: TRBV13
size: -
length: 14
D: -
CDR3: CASSPSDSRNTIYF

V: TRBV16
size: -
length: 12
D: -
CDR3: CASSQSGWGYTF

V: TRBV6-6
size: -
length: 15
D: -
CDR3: CASSYSSAVNYGYTF

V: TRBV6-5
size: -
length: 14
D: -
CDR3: CASNSQGSFYGYTF

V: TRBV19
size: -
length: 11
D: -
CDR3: CASRGDFEAFF

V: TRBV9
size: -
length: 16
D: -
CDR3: CASSAPRGGYNYGYTF

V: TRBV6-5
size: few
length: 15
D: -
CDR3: CASSYNSGGAYEQYF

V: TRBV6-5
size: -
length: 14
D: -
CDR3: CASSSHRPNTEAFF

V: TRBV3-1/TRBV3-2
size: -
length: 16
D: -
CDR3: CASSPAAWHGTGELFF

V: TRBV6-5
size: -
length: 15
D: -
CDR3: CASSYSTVSGNTIYF

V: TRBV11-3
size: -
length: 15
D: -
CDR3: CASSLVQGANYGYTF

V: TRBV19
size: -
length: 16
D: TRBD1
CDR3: CASSAPGTVGNQPQHF

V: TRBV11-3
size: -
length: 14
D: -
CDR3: CASSLDPSYNEQFF

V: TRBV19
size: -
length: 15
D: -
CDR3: CASSPQLGRETEAFF

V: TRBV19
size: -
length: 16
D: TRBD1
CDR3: CASSIGPGTEYNEQFF

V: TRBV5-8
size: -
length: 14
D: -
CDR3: CASSPGGLGNTIYF

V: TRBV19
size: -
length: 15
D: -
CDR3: CASKSDRKSNQPQHF

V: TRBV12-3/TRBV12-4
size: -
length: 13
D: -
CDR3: CASSLYNRIRAFF

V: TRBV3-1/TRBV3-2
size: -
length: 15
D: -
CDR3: CASSQVDSDNYGYTF

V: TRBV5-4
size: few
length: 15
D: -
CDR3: CASSSRDPGGDTQYF